Described below is a single T cell receptor beta chain sequence and its context. This record comes from a study of T cell responses to AZD1222 COVID-19 vaccine. Method: immunoSEQ multiplex PCR; TCRdb's copy keeps in-frame clones and lacks some. The profile shows 100,000 or so clones, about 86% of them singletons. Germline CDR1 and CDR2: MDHEN and SYDVKM. This CDR3 is 14 amino acids long. Unmatched junction bases numbered 5, after V lost 3 bases and J lost 7 bases. The TCR sequence derives from an adult in good health. The rearrangement uses TRBV28 and TRBJ2-2; 7 nucleotides align to TRBD2. This material consisted of peripheral blood, taken on day 0 of AZD1222 vaccination. The CDR3 protein is CASSLSGEGGELFF. CDR3 DNA: TGTGCCAGCAGTTTGTCCGGGGAGGGCGGGGAGCTGTTTTTT. Supplemented by reference TRBV28 and TRBJ2-2, the full variable domain reads DVKVTQSSRYLVKRTGEKVFLECVQDMDHENMFWYRQDPGLGLRLIYFSYDVKMKEKGDIPEGYSVSREKKERFSLILESASTNQTSMYLCASSLSGEGGELFFGEGSRLTVL.